The rows below give T cell receptor beta chains drawn from one sample of a study of cytomegalovirus exposure and HLA in healthy donors. Method: immunoSEQ multiplex PCR; TCRdb's copy keeps in-frame clones and lacks some. The sample lists about 280,000 clones; 65% to 90% were seen once. The sequenced sample consisted of PBMCs. The receptors originated from a woman aged 18 to 35 in good health and CMV-seronegative. Both conserved end residues are part of each CDR3. A D gene is named only where the DNA matches it firmly.

j_call d_call v_call cdr3_aa
TRBJ1-3 TRBD1 TRBV29-1 CSVTGTGDGNTIYF
TRBJ2-7 - TRBV5-6 CASSLQAHLEQYF
TRBJ2-7 TRBD1 TRBV27 CATMRQGSPYEQYF
TRBJ1-4 - TRBV6-5 CASSWQNHYEKLFF
TRBJ2-7 TRBD1 TRBV18 CASSQGQGPYEQYF
TRBJ2-3 - TRBV30 CAWSVPGVDTQYF
TRBJ2-2 TRBD1 TRBV6-6 CASRTDRGFTGELFF
TRBJ2-5 TRBD2 TRBV7-7 CASSSGLAGGQATQYF
TRBJ2-7 TRBD1 TRBV13 CASSFWDRVGEQYF
TRBJ2-5 TRBD1 TRBV5-1 CASSPGDRLEETQYF
TRBJ1-1 - TRBV5-4 CASSPDRVNTEAFF
TRBJ2-6 - TRBV6-1 CASSKDSSGANVLTF
TRBJ1-1 - TRBV27 CASSLFTGLQNTEAFF
TRBJ2-1 TRBD1 TRBV23-1 CASSQSEGQGANNEQFF
TRBJ1-2 - TRBV9 CASSALYGYTF
TRBJ2-1 TRBD1 TRBV7-2 CASSFYRGHGEQFF
TRBJ2-6 TRBD1 TRBV30 CAWSPDRGFRSGANVLTF
TRBJ1-1 TRBD1 TRBV7-2 CASSLQGQGGTEAFF
TRBJ2-7 - TRBV21-1 CASRKPGLANSYEQYF
TRBJ1-2 - TRBV6-5 CASRVVGAPYGYTF
TRBJ2-2 - TRBV7-9 CASIIPSVNTGELFF
TRBJ2-1 TRBD2 TRBV27 CASIPLAGGPKYNEQFF
TRBJ1-4 - TRBV30 CAWNRRTTNEKLFF
TRBJ1-3 - TRBV4-1 CASSQDIGDWGRNTIYF
TRBJ2-1 TRBD1 TRBV5-4 CASSLATGGYNEQFF
TRBJ1-4 - TRBV2 CASRVRVFNEKLFF
TRBJ2-7 TRBD1 TRBV30 CAWSWDRGVHEQYF
TRBJ2-1 TRBD2 TRBV27 CASSYPGGGNEQFF
TRBJ1-6 - TRBV5-1 CASSLAQERSPLHF
TRBJ2-7 - TRBV7-2 CASSASRVSYEQYF
TRBJ1-5 - TRBV28 CASSLLGGNSYNQPQHF
TRBJ1-5 - TRBV7-9 CASSALDSGNQPQHF
TRBJ1-2 TRBD1 TRBV10-3 CAISDTGTGDGYTF
TRBJ2-1 TRBD2 TRBV7-2 CASSLEGLAGGIEQFF
TRBJ1-2 TRBD1 TRBV7-8 CASSDRTGDIYGYTF
TRBJ1-1 - TRBV6-5 CASSYSGRGTEAFF
TRBJ1-6 TRBD1 TRBV28 CASSREGQGHSPLHF
TRBJ2-3 TRBD2 TRBV30 CAWSVSSLAGGPDTQYF
TRBJ2-5 - TRBV6-5 CASSYSTLQETQYF
TRBJ2-7 TRBD2 TRBV4-2 CASSQDREVPYEQYF
TRBJ1-2 TRBD1 TRBV10-3 CATKITGEDYGYTF
TRBJ2-5 TRBD1 TRBV30 CAWSPADRRKETQYF
TRBJ2-1 - TRBV11-3 CASSSGLYNEQFF
TRBJ1-2 - TRBV15 CATSRDFQGFGGYTF